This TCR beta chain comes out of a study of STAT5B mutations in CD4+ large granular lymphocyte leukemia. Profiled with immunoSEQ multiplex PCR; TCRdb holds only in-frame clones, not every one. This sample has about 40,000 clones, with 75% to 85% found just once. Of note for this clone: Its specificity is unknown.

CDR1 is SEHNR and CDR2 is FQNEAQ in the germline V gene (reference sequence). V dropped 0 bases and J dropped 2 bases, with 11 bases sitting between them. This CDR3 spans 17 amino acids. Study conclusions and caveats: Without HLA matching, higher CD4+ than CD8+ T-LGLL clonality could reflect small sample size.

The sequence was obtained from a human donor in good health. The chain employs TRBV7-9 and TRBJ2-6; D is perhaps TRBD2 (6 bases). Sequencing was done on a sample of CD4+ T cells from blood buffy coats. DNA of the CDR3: TGTGCCAGCAGCTTAGCGGGAGGACGCGCTGGGGCCAACGTCCTGACTTTC. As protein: CASSLAGGRAGANVLTF.